Listed below are T cell receptor beta chains from one sample, sequenced in a study of spatial heterogeneity in lung cancer. TCRdb reanalysed the 5' RACE reads using MiXCR and keeps one entry per CDR3 protein. Of 60,000 to 75,000 distinct CDR3 sequences in the sample, approximately 6% were seen once. This material consisted of PBMCs, taken at surgery. These receptors all stem from a female donor with early-stage non-small cell lung cancer. Both conserved end residues are part of each CDR3. D genes are given only for firm matches. Clone size is given for some rows only: seen once, a few or many times, or a class if the clone is expanded.

D: NA
V: TRBV5-1
size: NA
J: TRBJ2-7
CDR3: CASSLATFSSYEQYF
DNA: TGCGCCAGCAGCTTGGCAACATTTAGCTCCTACGAGCAGTACTTC

D: NA
V: TRBV20-1
size: NA
J: TRBJ2-5
CDR3: CSASHGPLAGGETQYF
DNA: TGCAGTGCTAGTCATGGCCCCCTAGCCGGGGGAGAGACCCAGTACTTC

D: NA
V: TRBV7-3
size: NA
J: TRBJ1-2
CDR3: CASSLPGEPHGYTF
DNA: TGTGCCAGCAGCTTACCAGGGGAACCTCATGGCTACACCTTC

D: TRBD2
V: TRBV4-2
size: medium-sized
J: TRBJ2-3
CDR3: CASSQGARATSGSVDTQYF
DNA: TGTGCCAGCAGCCAAGGCGCGAGGGCTACTAGCGGGAGTGTAGATACGCAGTATTTT

D: NA
V: TRBV7-6
size: medium-sized
J: TRBJ1-5
CDR3: CASSLGGGGNQPQHF
DNA: TGTGCCAGCAGCTTAGGGGGAGGGGGCAATCAGCCCCAGCATTTT

D: TRBD2
V: TRBV5-6
size: many
J: TRBJ2-5
CDR3: CASSSRLLTSGKETQYF
DNA: TGTGCCAGCAGCTCACGCCTCTTGACTAGCGGGAAAGAGACCCAGTACTTC

D: TRBD1
V: TRBV6-5
size: NA
J: TRBJ1-1
CDR3: CASSYSRTGGPNTEAFF
DNA: TGTGCCAGCAGTTACTCCCGGACAGGGGGTCCGAACACTGAAGCTTTCTTT

D: NA
V: TRBV29-1
size: many
J: TRBJ2-7
CDR3: CSVEAREGGYEQYF
DNA: TGCAGCGTTGAGGCGAGGGAGGGGGGTTACGAGCAGTACTTC

D: NA
V: TRBV12-5
size: many
J: TRBJ2-1
CDR3: CASGFGGHPYNEQFF
DNA: TGTGCTAGTGGTTTTGGGGGTCACCCCTACAATGAGCAGTTCTTC

D: TRBD1
V: TRBV5-1
size: few
J: TRBJ2-4
CDR3: CASSSNLQGARNIQYF
DNA: TGCGCCAGCAGCTCCAACTTACAGGGGGCGAGGAACATTCAGTACTTC

D: NA
V: TRBV6-6
size: many
J: TRBJ2-7
CDR3: CASTSYAYEQYF
DNA: TGTGCCAGCACCTCTTATGCCTACGAGCAGTACTTC

D: TRBD2
V: TRBV10-3
size: many
J: TRBJ2-7
CDR3: CAISPTSGRTAPYEQYF
DNA: TGTGCCATCAGCCCGACTAGCGGGAGAACTGCCCCCTACGAGCAGTACTTC

D: TRBD1
V: TRBV6-2/TRBV6-3
size: NA
J: TRBJ1-5
CDR3: CASLQDRYQPQHF
DNA: TGTGCCAGCCTCCAGGACAGGTATCAGCCCCAGCATTTT

D: NA
V: TRBV5-6
size: many
J: TRBJ1-1
CDR3: CASSLPGAMNTEAFF
DNA: TGTGCCAGCAGCTTGCCAGGGGCCATGAACACTGAAGCTTTCTTT

D: TRBD1
V: TRBV20-1
size: many
J: TRBJ1-5
CDR3: CSARAGGKGNQPQHF
DNA: TGCAGTGCCAGGGCAGGGGGCAAGGGCAATCAGCCCCAGCATTTT

D: NA
V: TRBV25-1
size: many
J: TRBJ1-1
CDR3: CASSRALRTEAFF
DNA: TGTGCCAGCAGTCGGGCCCTCCGCACTGAAGCTTTCTTT

D: NA
V: TRBV2
size: NA
J: TRBJ2-5
CDR3: CASTPRVETQYF
DNA: TGTGCCAGCACCCCGAGGGTAGAGACCCAGTACTTC

D: NA
V: TRBV5-6
size: many
J: TRBJ2-3
CDR3: CASSLGPTDTQYF
DNA: TGTGCCAGCAGCTTAGGGCCTACAGATACGCAGTATTTT

D: NA
V: TRBV4-1
size: many
J: TRBJ1-5
CDR3: CASRESLNQPQHF
DNA: TGCGCCAGCCGGGAGTCCCTCAATCAGCCCCAGCATTTT

D: NA
V: TRBV20-1
size: many
J: TRBJ2-5
CDR3: CSARGAGETQYF
DNA: TGCAGTGCCCGGGGGGCCGGGGAGACCCAGTACTTC

D: NA
V: TRBV28
size: many
J: TRBJ2-7
CDR3: CASSFGRGPSYEQYF
DNA: TGTGCCAGCAGTTTCGGGCGGGGACCCTCCTACGAGCAGTACTTC

D: NA
V: TRBV5-1
size: many
J: TRBJ2-6
CDR3: CASSLGAGAGGSGANVLTF
DNA: TGCGCCAGCAGCTTAGGGGCTGGAGCCGGGGGCTCTGGGGCCAACGTCCTGACTTTC

D: NA
V: TRBV12-3/TRBV12-4
size: many
J: TRBJ1-5
CDR3: CASSRGPHGQPQHF
DNA: TGTGCCAGCAGCCGAGGACCGCACGGTCAGCCCCAGCATTTT

D: TRBD1
V: TRBV20-1
size: many
J: TRBJ1-5
CDR3: CSARIGGQPQHF
DNA: TGCAGTGCTAGAATAGGGGGCCAGCCCCAGCATTTT

D: TRBD2
V: TRBV5-1
size: few
J: TRBJ2-1
CDR3: CASSSPGLAGGNEQFF
DNA: TGCGCCAGCAGCTCGCCGGGACTAGCGGGGGGTAATGAGCAGTTCTTC

D: NA
V: TRBV5-1
size: many
J: TRBJ1-2
CDR3: CASSLGNRDYGYTF
DNA: TGCGCCAGCAGCTTGGGTAACCGCGACTATGGCTACACCTTC

D: TRBD1
V: TRBV7-3
size: NA
J: TRBJ2-5
CDR3: CASSLMVGQQETQYF
DNA: TGTGCCAGCAGCCTAATGGTGGGACAGCAAGAGACCCAGTACTTC

D: TRBD1
V: TRBV6-5
size: NA
J: TRBJ2-1
CDR3: CASTYRGTGGFDEQFF
DNA: TGTGCCAGCACCTACAGGGGTACAGGGGGCTTTGATGAGCAGTTCTTC

D: NA
V: TRBV5-6
size: NA
J: TRBJ1-4
CDR3: CASSFGQLKPNEKLFF
DNA: TGTGCCAGCAGCTTCGGACAGCTAAAGCCCAATGAAAAACTGTTTTTT

D: NA
V: TRBV7-9
size: many
J: TRBJ1-1
CDR3: CASSLWGTEAFF
DNA: TGTGCCAGCAGCTTATGGGGGACTGAAGCTTTCTTT

D: NA
V: TRBV7-9
size: many
J: TRBJ2-5
CDR3: CASSRSWDSQETQYF
DNA: TGTGCCAGCAGTCGGAGCTGGGATTCGCAAGAGACCCAGTACTTC

D: TRBD2
V: TRBV4-2
size: many
J: TRBJ2-3
CDR3: CASSQEPSGAYTQYF
DNA: TGTGCCAGCAGCCAAGAGCCTAGCGGGGCGTATACGCAGTATTTT

D: NA
V: TRBV12-3/TRBV12-4
size: many
J: TRBJ2-3
CDR3: CASSLRNFRDTQYF
DNA: TGTGCCAGCAGTTTAAGGAACTTCAGGGATACGCAGTATTTT

D: NA
V: TRBV28
size: many
J: TRBJ1-4
CDR3: CASSPPGGNEKLFF
DNA: TGTGCCAGCAGCCCTCCGGGCGGTAATGAAAAACTGTTTTTT

D: TRBD2
V: TRBV27
size: many
J: TRBJ2-5
CDR3: CASSTPGLAAETQYF
DNA: TGTGCCAGCAGTACGCCGGGACTAGCGGCAGAGACCCAGTACTTC

D: NA
V: TRBV7-6
size: many
J: TRBJ1-2
CDR3: CASSLGSTVNYGYTF
DNA: TGTGCCAGCAGCTTAGGGTCGACAGTTAACTATGGCTACACCTTC

D: TRBD1
V: TRBV27
size: NA
J: TRBJ1-5
CDR3: CASSLFPGQGENQPQHF
DNA: TGTGCCAGCAGTTTATTCCCTGGACAGGGGGAAAATCAGCCCCAGCATTTT

D: NA
V: TRBV9
size: many
J: TRBJ1-2
CDR3: CASSPGADYGYTF
DNA: TGTGCCAGCAGCCCAGGGGCGGACTATGGCTACACCTTC

D: NA
V: TRBV18
size: NA
J: TRBJ2-5
CDR3: CASSLTAREETQYF
DNA: TGTGCCAGCTCACTGACGGCTAGGGAAGAGACCCAGTACTTC

D: TRBD1
V: TRBV5-1
size: many
J: TRBJ2-3
CDR3: CASSPRTGDDIDTQYF
DNA: TGCGCCAGCAGCCCCAGGACAGGGGACGATATAGATACGCAGTATTTT

D: NA
V: TRBV7-6
size: NA
J: TRBJ2-5
CDR3: CASSPHQETQYF
DNA: TGTGCCAGCAGCCCACACCAAGAGACCCAGTACTTC

D: TRBD1
V: TRBV29-1
size: many
J: TRBJ1-1
CDR3: CSVSLGQGDTEAFF
DNA: TGCAGCGTGTCTTTGGGACAGGGGGACACTGAAGCTTTCTTT

D: TRBD2
V: TRBV19
size: few
J: TRBJ2-7
CDR3: CASSGGTSGRNSYEQYF
DNA: TGTGCCAGTAGTGGCGGGACTAGCGGGAGAAACTCCTACGAGCAGTACTTC

D: TRBD2
V: TRBV12-3/TRBV12-4
size: NA
J: TRBJ2-1
CDR3: CASSLTSGSKEQFF
DNA: TGTGCCAGCAGTTTGACTAGCGGGAGTAAGGAGCAGTTCTTC

D: TRBD1
V: TRBV7-8
size: NA
J: TRBJ1-2
CDR3: CASSLDDRGLYGYTF
DNA: TGTGCCAGCAGCTTAGATGACAGGGGGCTCTATGGCTACACCTTC